The rows below give T cell receptor beta chains drawn from one sample of a study of blood T cell repertoires in COVID-19. Profiling relied on immunoSEQ multiplex PCR, and the TCRdb table lists in-frame clones only, not all of them. In the table there are approximately 240,000 clones, roughly 80% of which are singletons. Sequencing input: peripheral blood. The receptors shown here come from a woman aged 40 to 50 with active or convalescent COVID-19. Each CDR3 is given with its conserved first and last residue. Fields, in order: V gene, J gene, CDR3 protein.

>TRBV2|TRBJ1-6
CASYRLGQGNSPLHF
>TRBV4-1|TRBJ2-3
CASSQELPTDTQYF
>TRBV5-1|TRBJ2-3
CASSLDGDSPDTQYF
>TRBV10-3|TRBJ1-6
CAISVGQGVESPLHF
>TRBV10-1|TRBJ1-1
CASRQGTNTEAFF
>TRBV7-9|TRBJ1-4
CASSARTNEKLFF
>TRBV6-5|TRBJ1-4
CASSLGQTWGELFF
>TRBV15|TRBJ1-4
CATSREWPRTGGEKLFF
>TRBV7-6|TRBJ1-4
CASSPRGQPNEKLFF
>TRBV3-1/TRBV3-2|TRBJ1-2
CASSQDPDILYGYTF
>TRBV7-9|TRBJ1-4
CASSFIGEKLFF
>TRBV28|TRBJ2-7
CASSKDRDEQYF
>TRBV4-1|TRBJ1-1
CASSDGQGARDTEAFF
>TRBV18|TRBJ1-4
CASSLLEGAKEKLFF
>TRBV4-1|TRBJ2-3
CASSQQVSTDTQYF
>TRBV5-1|TRBJ1-4
CASSVDRGNEKLFF
>TRBV19|TRBJ1-1
CASSPQPGQGISEAFF
>TRBV9|TRBJ1-2
CASSVGLFYGYTF
>TRBV28|TRBJ2-5
CASSFPGQIQETQYF
>TRBV7-6|TRBJ1-3
CASSEQDSGNTIYF
>TRBV5-6|TRBJ1-1
CASSLQGGVTEAFF
>TRBV3-1/TRBV3-2|TRBJ2-3
CASSQGVAGGPGDTQYF
>TRBV19|TRBJ1-2
CASSRSTATIYGYTF
>TRBV3-1/TRBV3-2|TRBJ1-2
CASSQALQGYGYTF
>TRBV12-5|TRBJ1-3
CASGLVPGDRANGNTIYF
>TRBV7-6|TRBJ2-1
CASTPVIGGQNEQFF
>TRBV29-1|TRBJ1-2
CSVRGPPGYGYTF
>TRBV5-1|TRBJ2-3
CASSLYRGSTDTQYF
>TRBV5-6|TRBJ1-4
CASTLLEEGEKLFF
>TRBV29-1|TRBJ2-3
CSVLNRGGTDTQYF
>TRBV29-1|TRBJ2-2
CSGEGITGELFF
>TRBV5-1|TRBJ2-3
CASGGQGATDTQYF
>TRBV5-4|TRBJ1-1
CASSVGTRGGTEAFF
>TRBV2|TRBJ1-2
CASSEERGHGYTF
>TRBV3-1/TRBV3-2|TRBJ1-3
CASSLLDRGMAGNTIYF
>TRBV6-2/TRBV6-3|TRBJ2-5
CASSGPHRGQEETQYF
>TRBV6-5|TRBJ1-6
CAGRAGNNSPLHF
>TRBV12-3/TRBV12-4|TRBJ1-6
CASSFGGSLHF